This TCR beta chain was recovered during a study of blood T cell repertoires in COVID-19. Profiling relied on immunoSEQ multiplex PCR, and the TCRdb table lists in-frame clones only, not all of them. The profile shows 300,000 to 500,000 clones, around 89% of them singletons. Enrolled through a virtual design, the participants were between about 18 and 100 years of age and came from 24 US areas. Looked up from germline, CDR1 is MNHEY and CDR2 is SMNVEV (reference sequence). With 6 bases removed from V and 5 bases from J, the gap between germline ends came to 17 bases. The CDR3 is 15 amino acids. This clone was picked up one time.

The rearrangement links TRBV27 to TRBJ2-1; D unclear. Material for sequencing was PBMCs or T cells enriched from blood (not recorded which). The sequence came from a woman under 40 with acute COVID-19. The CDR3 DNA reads TGTGCCAGCAGGCTCTTAGAGCCTGTCAACAATGAGCAGTTCTTC. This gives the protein CASRLLEPVNNEQFF.